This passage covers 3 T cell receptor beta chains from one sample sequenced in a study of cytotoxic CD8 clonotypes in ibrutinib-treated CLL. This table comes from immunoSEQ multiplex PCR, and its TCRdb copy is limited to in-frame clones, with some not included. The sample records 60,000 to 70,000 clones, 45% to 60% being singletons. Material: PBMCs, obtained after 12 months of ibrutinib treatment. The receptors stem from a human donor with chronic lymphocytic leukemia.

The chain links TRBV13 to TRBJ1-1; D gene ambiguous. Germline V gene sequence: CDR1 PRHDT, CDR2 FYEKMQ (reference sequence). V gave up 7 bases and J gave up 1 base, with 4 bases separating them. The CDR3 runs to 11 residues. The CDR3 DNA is TGTGCCAGCACGGAGAACACTGAAGCTTTCTTT. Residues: CASTENTEAFF.

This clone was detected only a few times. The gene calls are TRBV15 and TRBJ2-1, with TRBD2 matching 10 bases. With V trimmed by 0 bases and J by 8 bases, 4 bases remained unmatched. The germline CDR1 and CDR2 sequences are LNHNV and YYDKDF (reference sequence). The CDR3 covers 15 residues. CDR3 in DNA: TGTGCCACCAGCAGAGATAGAGCGGGGGGGCATGAGCAGTTCTTC. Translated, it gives CATSRDRAGGHEQFF.

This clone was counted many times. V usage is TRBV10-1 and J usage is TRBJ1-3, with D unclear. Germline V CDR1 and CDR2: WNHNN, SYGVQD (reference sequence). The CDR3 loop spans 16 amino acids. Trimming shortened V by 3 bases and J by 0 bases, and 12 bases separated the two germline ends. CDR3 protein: CASSERTGNSGNTIYF. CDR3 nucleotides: TGCGCCAGCAGTGAAAGGACGGGGAACTCTGGAAACACCATATATTTT.